This TCR beta chain was identified during a study of early T cells in non-severe SARS-CoV-2 infection. The CDR3 is 13 residues long. V gave up 2 bases and J gave up 8 bases, with 12 bases separating them. CDR1 and CDR2 from the germline V gene are ENHRY and SYGVKD. Unique molecular identifiers (one per individual cDNA molecule) were attached. TCRdb independently ran MiXCR on the 5' RACE reads; one entry per CDR3 protein. The sample consists of 40,000 or so distinct CDR3 sequences, roughly 6% of them appearing once. This clonotype was counted a few times. This receptor was identified in an adult who was a healthcare worker with PCR-confirmed SARS-CoV-2 infection or an uninfected control (not recorded which). What was sequenced was whole blood. The V gene is TRBV10-3, the J gene TRBJ1-2; D is perhaps TRBD1 (5 bases). CDR3 sequence (DNA): TGTGCCATCAGTGAGGGCAGGGAAGGCGGCTACACCTTC. Protein sequence: CAISEGREGGYTF.